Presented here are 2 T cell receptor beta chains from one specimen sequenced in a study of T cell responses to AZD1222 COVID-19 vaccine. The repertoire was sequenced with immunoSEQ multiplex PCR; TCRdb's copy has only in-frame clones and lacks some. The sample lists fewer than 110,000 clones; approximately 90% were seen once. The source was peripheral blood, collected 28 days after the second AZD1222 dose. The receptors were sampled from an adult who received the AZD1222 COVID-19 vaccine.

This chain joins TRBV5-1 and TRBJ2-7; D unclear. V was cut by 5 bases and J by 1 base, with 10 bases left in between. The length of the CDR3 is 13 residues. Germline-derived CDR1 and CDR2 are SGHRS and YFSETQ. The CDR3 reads CASSSLPSYEQYF. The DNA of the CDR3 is TGCGCCAGCAGTTCGCTCCCATCCTACGAGCAGTACTTC. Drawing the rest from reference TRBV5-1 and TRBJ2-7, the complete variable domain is KAGVTQTPRYLIKTRGQQVTLSCSPISGHRSVSWYQQTPGQGLQFLFEYFSETQRNKGNFPGRFSGRQFSNSRSEMNVSTLELGDSALYLCASSSLPSYEQYFGPGTRLTVT.

The CDR3 DNA sequence: TGTGCCAGCAGTCCGGTTTCGGGAGGCAAAAACATTCAGTACTTC. This codes for CASSPVSGGKNIQYF. The chain uses TRBV9 and TRBJ2-4; 7 bases are a match to TRBD2. Germline V gene lookup returns CDR1 SGDLS and CDR2 YYNGEE. The V segment lost 5 bases and the J segment 3 bases; nucleotides outside the gene matches: 8. There are 15 residues in the CDR3.